This TCR beta chain was identified in a study of T cell responses to AZD1222 COVID-19 vaccine (dated by TCRdb to about 2021). Background on the whole study: TCR sequencing covered some 240 trial participants: 207 given two doses of AZD1222 and approximately 26 given two doses of MenACWY control vaccine. Enrollment into the trials was organized by age into subgroups of 18-55, 56-69 and 70-plus years, and those subgroups contained roughly 140, 27 and 60 TCR-sequenced participants, respectively.

The CDR3 regions of human TCRbeta chains were subjected to immunosequencing. As for how the authors treated the data: TCRs in the repertoires were compared against a reference library of SARS-CoV-2-specific TCRs that had been generated with the MIRA antigen-specificity platform. Breadth was defined as the fraction of unique TCRs that were SARS-CoV-2-associated. Depth was defined as the fraction of total T cells that were SARS-CoV-2-associated. Using the MIRA data, each spike-specific TCR was mapped to the spike region that the TCR reacts to and placed in a CD4 or CD8 class. Log10-transformed breadth and depth values were compared by one-way ANOVA with Sidak's multiple comparisons tests. What TCRdb holds here is the immuneACCESS table cut down to in-frame rearrangements. Part of the clones is not present; checked against another copy, under half of the missing clones reflect an unresolved V gene, and the others are unexplained. V, J and clone size derive from that table, while D and trimming were established from the DNA sequence. The sample has fewer than 150,000 clones on record, roughly nine tenths of them singletons. The ten largest clonotypes hold roughly 8.9% of the sample.

Taken from cysteine to phenylalanine, the CDR3 has 15 residues. The sequence is cut down to CDR3 DNA, 45 bases in frame from base 1. Compared with germline, V lacks 5 bases and J lacks 6 bases; bases without a gene match: 9. The germline V gene specifies SGHVS as CDR1 and FNYEAQ as CDR2. Taken with the paper, the label for time point translates to: about 28 days (+/-7) after the second vaccine dose. Because spike-specific TCR depth and breadth did not differ between the two schedules, AZD1222 recipients who got a second dose at roughly 4 weeks were pooled with those who got a second dose at roughly 12 weeks. Vaccinee samples were obtained from the UK trials COV001 and COV002, which included a single-blind randomized controlled phase 2/3 trial of AZD1222 (ChAdOx1 nCoV-19) in healthy adults. For TCRbeta chain sequencing, PBMC samples were collected from trial participants at day 0 and at day 28 after the second dose.

Results and caveats for the whole study, not just this receptor: Vaccine-associated CD4 TCRs spanned the whole spike protein, with dominant responses in regions 160-218 and 743-854. Because no day 14 peak-response samples were available, the repertoires could be characterized only after the peak T cell response. Conclusions about previously exposed vaccinees are limited, since just five or six AZD1222 recipients were seropositive for SARS-CoV-2 at baseline. Reportedly, almost half of the unique spike-specific TCRs recognized epitopes lying outside the regions that are mutated in the B.1.351 and B.1.1.7 variants. In the small 56-69-year group, the increase in depth fell short of significance, most likely because of low power. Most participants were white British and females outnumbered males, and the authors suggested that clonal diversity may have been underestimated. Spike-specific TCR breadth and depth rose significantly after two AZD1222 doses compared with day 0 and with MenACWY recipients.

Of note for this clone: No cognate antigen has been identified for it. No base quality information exists; no much larger clone differs at one position.

Sequencing used peripheral blood, obtained 28 days after the second AZD1222 dose. The receptor's source is an adult who received the AZD1222 COVID-19 vaccine. The chain is made from TRBV7-6 and TRBJ2-2, with 7 bases matching TRBD2. The nucleotide sequence reads as follows: TGTGCCAGCAGCACCGGACTAGGAGGGCCCGGGGAGCTGTTTTTT. This encodes CASSTGLGGPGELFF. The CDR3, completed at both ends by the reference TRBV7-6 and TRBJ2-2 genes, gives the full variable domain GAGVSQSPRYKVTKRGQDVALRCDPISGHVSLYWYRQALGQGPEFLTYFNYEAQQDKSGLPNDRFSAERPEGSISTLTIQRTEQRDSAMYRCASSTGLGGPGELFFGEGSRLTVL.